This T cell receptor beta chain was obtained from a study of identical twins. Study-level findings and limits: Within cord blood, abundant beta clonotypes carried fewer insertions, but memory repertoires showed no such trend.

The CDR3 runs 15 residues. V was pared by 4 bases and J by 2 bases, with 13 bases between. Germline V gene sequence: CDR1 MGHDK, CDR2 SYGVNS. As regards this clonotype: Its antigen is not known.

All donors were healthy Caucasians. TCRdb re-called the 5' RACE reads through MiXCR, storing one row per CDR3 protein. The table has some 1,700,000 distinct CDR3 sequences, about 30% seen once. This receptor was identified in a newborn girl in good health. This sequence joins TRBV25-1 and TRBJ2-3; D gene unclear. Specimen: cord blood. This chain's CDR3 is CASSALSRLTDTQYF. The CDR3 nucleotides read TGTGCCAGCAGTGCGCTGTCGAGGCTCACAGATACGCAGTATTTT.